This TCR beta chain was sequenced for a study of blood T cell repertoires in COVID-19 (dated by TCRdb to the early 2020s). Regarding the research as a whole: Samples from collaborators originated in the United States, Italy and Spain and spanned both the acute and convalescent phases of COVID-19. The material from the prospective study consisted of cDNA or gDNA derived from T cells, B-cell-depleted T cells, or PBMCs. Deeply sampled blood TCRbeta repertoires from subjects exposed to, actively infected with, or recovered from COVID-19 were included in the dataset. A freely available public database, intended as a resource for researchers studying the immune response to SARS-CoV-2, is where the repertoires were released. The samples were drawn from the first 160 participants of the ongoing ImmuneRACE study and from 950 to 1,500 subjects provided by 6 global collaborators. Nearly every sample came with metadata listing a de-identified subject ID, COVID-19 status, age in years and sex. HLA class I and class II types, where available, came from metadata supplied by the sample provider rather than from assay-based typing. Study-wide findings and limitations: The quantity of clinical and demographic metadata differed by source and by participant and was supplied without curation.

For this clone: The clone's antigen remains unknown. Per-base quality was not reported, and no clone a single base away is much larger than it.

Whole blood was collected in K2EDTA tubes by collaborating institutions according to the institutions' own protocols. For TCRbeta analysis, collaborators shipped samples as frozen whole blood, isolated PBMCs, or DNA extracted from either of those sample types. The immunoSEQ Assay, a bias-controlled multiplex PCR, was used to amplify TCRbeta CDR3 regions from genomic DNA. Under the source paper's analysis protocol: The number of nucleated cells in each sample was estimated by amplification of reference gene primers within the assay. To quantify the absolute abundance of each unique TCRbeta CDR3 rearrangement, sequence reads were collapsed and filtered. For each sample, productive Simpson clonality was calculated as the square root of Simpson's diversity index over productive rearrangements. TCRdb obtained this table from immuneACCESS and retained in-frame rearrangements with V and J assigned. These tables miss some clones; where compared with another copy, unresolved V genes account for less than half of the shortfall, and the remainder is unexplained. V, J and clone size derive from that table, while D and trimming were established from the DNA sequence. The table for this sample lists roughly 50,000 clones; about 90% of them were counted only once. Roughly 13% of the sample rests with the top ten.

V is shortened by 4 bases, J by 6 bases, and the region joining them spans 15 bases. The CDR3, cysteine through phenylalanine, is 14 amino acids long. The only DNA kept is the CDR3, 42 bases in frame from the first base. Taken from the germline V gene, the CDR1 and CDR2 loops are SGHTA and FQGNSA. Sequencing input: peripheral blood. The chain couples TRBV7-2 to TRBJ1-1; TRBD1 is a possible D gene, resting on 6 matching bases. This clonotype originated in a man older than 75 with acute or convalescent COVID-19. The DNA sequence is TGTGCCAGCAGCTGGAAAGGGGAGGGGGCTGAAGCTTTCTTT. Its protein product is CASSWKGEGAEAFF. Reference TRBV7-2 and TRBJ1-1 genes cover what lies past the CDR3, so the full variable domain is GAGVSQSPSNKVTEKGKDVELRCDPISGHTALYWYRQSLGQGLEFLIYFQGNSAPDKSGLPSDRFSAERTGGSVSTLTIQRTQQEDSAVYLCASSWKGEGAEAFFGQGTRLTVV.